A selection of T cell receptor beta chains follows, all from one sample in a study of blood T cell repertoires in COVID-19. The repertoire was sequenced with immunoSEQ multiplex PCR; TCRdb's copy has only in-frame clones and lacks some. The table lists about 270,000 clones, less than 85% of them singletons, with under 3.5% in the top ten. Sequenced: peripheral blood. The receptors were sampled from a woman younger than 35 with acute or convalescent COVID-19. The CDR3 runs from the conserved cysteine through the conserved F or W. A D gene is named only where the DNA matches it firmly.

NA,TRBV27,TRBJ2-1,CASSFSIRREQFF
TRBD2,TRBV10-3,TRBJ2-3,CATTLAGRATDTQYF
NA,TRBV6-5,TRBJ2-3,CASSYSGTGTDTQYF
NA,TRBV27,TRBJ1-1,CASSFRGLNTEAFF
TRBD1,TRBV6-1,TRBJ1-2,CASSDGQGNGYTF
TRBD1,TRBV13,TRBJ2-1,CASSGSGTGQFF
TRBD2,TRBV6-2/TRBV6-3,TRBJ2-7,CASSAGTGGSYEQYF
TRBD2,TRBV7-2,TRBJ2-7,CASSLVPSGRDEQYF
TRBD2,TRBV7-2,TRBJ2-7,CASSPRRVAGYEQYF
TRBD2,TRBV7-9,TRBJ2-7,CASTVSSGTWPTKGYSYEQYF
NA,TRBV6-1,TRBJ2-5,CASTELTGTQETQYF
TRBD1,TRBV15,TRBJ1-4,CATSRDVPDRDPEKLFF
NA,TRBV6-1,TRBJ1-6,CASSGPFQTYNSPLHF
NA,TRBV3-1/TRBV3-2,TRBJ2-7,CASSQVESGMYEQYF
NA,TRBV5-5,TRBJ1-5,CASSLQGQPQHF
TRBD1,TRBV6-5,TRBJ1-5,CASMGQGVQPQHF
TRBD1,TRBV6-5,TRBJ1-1,CASSPNRGSTEAFF
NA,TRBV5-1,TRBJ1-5,CASSPGTGSGQPQHF
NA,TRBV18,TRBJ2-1,CASSPPGLWEDLYNEQFF
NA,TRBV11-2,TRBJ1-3,CASSHRTLPFSGNTIYF
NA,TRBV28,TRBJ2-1,CASSQSGQFNNEQFF
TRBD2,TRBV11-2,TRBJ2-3,CASSLPPSGVSTDTQYF
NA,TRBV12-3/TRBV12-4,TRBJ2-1,CASSFWSPNEQFF
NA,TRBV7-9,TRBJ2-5,CASSLWGRQETQYF
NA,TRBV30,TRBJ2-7,CAWSVHLIRGMVYEQYF
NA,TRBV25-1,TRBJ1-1,CASSEYFGKEAFF
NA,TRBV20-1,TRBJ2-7,CSAGPVAEQYF
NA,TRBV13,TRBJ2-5,CASSSYGETQYF
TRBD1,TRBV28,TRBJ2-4,CASSSPDAGQDENIQYF
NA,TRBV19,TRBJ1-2,CASSMTPTGVYGYTF
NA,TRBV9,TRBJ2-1,CASSPEDNEQFF
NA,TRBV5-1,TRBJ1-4,CASSSGYHVGLREKLFF
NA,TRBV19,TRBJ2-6,CAATGLKAGANVLTF
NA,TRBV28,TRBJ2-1,CASSSDRQVNEQFF
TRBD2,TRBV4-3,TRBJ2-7,CASSQFGLAGGVTYEQYF
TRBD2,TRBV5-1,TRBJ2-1,CASSIAGEPGEQFF
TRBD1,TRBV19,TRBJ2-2,CASSIRTGTGELFF
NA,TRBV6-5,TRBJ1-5,CASSYAGGWEQPQHF
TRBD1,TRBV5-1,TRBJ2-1,CASSYRQGEQFF
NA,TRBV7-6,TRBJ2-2,CASSLAGQALTGELFF
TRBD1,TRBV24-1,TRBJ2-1,CATSDFRDRVGNEQFF
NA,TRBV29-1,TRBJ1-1,CSVVLYKGVISNTEAFF
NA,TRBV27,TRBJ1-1,CASSFIGGLMNTEAFF
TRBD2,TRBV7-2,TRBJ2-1,CASSPGLAGPTYNEQFF
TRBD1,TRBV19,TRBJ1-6,CASSIRQGAYNSPLHF
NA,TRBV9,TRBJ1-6,CASSERPRQEDNSPLHF
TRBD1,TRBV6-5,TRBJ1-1,CASSYVGQYTEAFF